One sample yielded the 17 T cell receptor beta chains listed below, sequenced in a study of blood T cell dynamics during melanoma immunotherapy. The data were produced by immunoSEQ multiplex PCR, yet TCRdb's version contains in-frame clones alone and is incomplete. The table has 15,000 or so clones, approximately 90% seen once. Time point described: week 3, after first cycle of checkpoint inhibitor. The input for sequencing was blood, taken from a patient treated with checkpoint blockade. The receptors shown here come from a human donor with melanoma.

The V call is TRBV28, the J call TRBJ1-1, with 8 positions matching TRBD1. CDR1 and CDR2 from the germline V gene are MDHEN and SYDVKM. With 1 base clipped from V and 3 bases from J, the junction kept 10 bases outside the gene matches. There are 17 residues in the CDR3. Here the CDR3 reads CASSLLAGGAGYTEAFF. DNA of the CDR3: TGTGCCAGCAGTTTATTGGCAGGGGGCGCAGGGTACACTGAAGCTTTCTTT.

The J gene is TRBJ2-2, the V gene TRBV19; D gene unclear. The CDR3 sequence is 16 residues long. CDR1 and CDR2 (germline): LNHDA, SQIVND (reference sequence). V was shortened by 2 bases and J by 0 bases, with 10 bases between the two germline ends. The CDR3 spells CASSITVIANTGELFF. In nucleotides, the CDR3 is TGTGCCAGTAGTATAACTGTGATTGCGAACACCGGGGAGCTGTTTTTT. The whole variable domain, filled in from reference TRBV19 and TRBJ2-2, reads DGGITQSPKYLFRKEGQNVTLSCEQNLNHDAMYWYRQDPGQGLRLIYYSQIVNDFQKGDIAEGYSVSREKKESFPLTVTSAQKNPTAFYLCASSITVIANTGELFFGEGSRLTVL.

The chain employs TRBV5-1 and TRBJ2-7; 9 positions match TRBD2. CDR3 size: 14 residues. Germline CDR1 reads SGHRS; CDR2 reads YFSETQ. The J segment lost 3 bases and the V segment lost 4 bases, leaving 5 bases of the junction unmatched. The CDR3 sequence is CASSPRTSDYEQYF. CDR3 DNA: TGCGCCAGCAGCCCTCGGACTAGCGACTACGAGCAGTACTTC.

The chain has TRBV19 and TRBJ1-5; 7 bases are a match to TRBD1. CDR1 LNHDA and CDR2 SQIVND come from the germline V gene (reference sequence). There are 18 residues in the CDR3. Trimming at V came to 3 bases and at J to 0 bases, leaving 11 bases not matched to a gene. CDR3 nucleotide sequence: TGTGCCAGTAGTATCGAGACAGGGCACTCCCCTAGCAATCAGCCCCAGCATTTT. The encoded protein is CASSIETGHSPSNQPQHF.

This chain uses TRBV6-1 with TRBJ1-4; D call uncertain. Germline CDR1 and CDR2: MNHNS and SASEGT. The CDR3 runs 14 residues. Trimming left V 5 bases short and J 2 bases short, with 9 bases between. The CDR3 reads CASSLHETNEKLFF. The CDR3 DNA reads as TGTGCCAGCAGTTTACATGAGACTAATGAAAAACTGTTTTTT.

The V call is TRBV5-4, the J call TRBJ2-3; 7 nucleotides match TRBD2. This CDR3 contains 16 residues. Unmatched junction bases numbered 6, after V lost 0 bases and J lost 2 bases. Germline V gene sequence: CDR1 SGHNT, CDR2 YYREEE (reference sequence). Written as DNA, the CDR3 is TGTGCCAGCAGCTTGGGAGGGAGGGCCGTCACAGATACGCAGTATTTT. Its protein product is CASSLGGRAVTDTQYF.

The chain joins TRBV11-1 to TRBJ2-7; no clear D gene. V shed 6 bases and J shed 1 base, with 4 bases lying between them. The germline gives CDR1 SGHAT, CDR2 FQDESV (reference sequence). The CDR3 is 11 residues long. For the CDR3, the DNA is TGTGCCAGCAGTTTTTCCTACGAGCAGTACTTC. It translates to CASSFSYEQYF.

This chain's CDR3 is CASSLAPGTGSYEQYF. CDR3 nucleotide sequence: TGTGCCAGCAGCTTAGCCCCCGGGACAGGATCCTACGAGCAGTACTTC. The J gene is TRBJ2-7, the V gene TRBV7-6, with 8 bases matching TRBD1. The ends lost 0 bases at V and 1 base at J; junction bases unmatched: 5. In germline, CDR1 is SGHVS, CDR2 FNYEAQ. This CDR3 comprises 16 residues.

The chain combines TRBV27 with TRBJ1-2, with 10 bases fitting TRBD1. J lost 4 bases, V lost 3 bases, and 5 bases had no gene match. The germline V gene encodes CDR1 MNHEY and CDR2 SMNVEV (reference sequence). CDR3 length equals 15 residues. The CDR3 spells CASSLTGQGPYGYTF. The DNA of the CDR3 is TGTGCCAGCAGTTTGACGGGACAGGGGCCCTATGGCTACACCTTC.

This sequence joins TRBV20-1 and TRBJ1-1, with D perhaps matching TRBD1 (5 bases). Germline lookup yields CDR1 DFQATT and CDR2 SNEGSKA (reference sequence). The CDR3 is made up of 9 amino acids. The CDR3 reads CSAGREAFF. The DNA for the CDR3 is TGCTCGGCGGGGCGTGAAGCTTTCTTT.

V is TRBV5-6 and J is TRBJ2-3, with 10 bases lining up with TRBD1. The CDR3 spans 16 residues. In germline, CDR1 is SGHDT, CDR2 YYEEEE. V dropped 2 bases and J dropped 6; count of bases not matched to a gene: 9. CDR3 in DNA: TGTGCCAGCAGCTTAGACAGGGGGCGACGGGCGGATACGCAGTATTTT. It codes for CASSLDRGRRADTQYF.

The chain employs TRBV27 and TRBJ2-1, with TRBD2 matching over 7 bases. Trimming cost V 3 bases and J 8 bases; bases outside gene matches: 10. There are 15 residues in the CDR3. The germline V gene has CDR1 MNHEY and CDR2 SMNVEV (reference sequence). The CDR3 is CASSFRTGSGDEQFF. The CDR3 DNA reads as TGTGCCAGCAGTTTTAGGACCGGGAGCGGGGATGAGCAGTTCTTC.

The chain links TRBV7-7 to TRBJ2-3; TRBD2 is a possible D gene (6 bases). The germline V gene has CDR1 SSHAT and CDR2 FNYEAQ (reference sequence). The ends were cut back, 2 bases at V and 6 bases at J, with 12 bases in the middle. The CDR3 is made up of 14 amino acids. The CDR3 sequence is CASSLNSRGDTQYF. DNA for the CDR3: TGTGCCAGCAGCTTAAACTCCCGGGGGGATACGCAGTATTTT.

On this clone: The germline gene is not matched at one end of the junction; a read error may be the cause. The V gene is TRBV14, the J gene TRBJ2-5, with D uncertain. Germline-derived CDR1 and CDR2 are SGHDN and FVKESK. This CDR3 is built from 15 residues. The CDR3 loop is CVSSHLKDIQETQYF. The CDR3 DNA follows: TGTGTCAGCAGCCATCTTAAGGATATACAAGAGACCCAGTACTTC.

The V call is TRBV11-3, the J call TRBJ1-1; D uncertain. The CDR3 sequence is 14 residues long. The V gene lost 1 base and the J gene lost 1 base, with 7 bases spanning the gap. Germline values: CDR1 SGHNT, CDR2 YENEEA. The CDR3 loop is CASSLGDTNTEAFF. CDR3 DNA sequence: TGTGCCAGCAGCTTAGGTGACACGAACACTGAAGCTTTCTTT.

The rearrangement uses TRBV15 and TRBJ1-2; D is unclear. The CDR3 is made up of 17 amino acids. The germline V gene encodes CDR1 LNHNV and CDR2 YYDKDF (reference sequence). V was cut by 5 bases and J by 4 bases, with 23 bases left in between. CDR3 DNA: TGTGCCACCAGCGGGCCCCCGGCGAGTCGGACTTCCTATGGCTACACCTTC. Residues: CATSGPPASRTSYGYTF.

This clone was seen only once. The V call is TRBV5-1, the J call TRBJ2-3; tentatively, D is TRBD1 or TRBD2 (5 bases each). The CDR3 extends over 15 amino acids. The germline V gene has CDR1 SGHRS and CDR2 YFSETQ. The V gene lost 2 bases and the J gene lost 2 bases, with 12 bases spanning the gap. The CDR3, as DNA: TGCGCCAGCAGCTTCTCTCCGGGGCCCACAGATACGCAGTATTTT. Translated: CASSFSPGPTDTQYF.